Listed here is a single T cell receptor (beta chain). The antigen remains unidentified. Assays covered 85,000 to 100,000 TCR templates per sample. Clones were sequenced by immunoSEQ multiplex PCR, and TCRdb holds only the in-frame ones, with some missing. The sample shows about 110,000 clones, 92% of them seen only once. This entry is derived from a study of siplizumab effects on memory and regulatory T cells. The study's findings and limits: The alloreactive clones that mapped to unstimulated subsets made up only a minor fraction. There appeared to be greater diversity in naive T cells than in memory cells, and naive T cells seemed major contributors to the alloresponse. Siplizumab significantly brought down the alloreactive sequences that trace back to unstimulated CD4+ memory cells.

The germline V gene encodes CDR1 SGDLS and CDR2 YYNGEE. Trimming left V 0 bases short and J 3 bases short, with 7 bases between. CDR3 size: 14 residues. The sequenced sample was Tregs sorted from blood. The chain employs TRBV9 and TRBJ2-4; D gene ambiguous. The TCR comes from a human donor in good health. CDR3 sequence (DNA): TGTGCCAGCAGCGTAGGATTAGACAAAAACATTCAGTACTTC. Amino acid sequence: CASSVGLDKNIQYF.